The rows below give T cell receptor beta chains drawn from one sample of a study of blood T cell repertoires in COVID-19. The protocol was immunoSEQ multiplex PCR, while the TCRdb copy is restricted to in-frame clones and leaves out a portion. The data contain roughly 270,000 clones, roughly 80% of them singletons. Sequenced: PBMCs or T cells enriched from blood (not recorded which). The receptors were sampled from a man in his forties who had been exposed to COVID-19. Each CDR3 is given without its conserved first and last residue. The order of the fields is V gene, D gene, CDR3 protein. D genes are given only for firm matches.

TRBV7-9	-	ASSPNDTFYNEQF
TRBV20-1	TRBD2	SASKSRGGLNNEQF
TRBV27	-	ASSLSGVPYGYT
TRBV25-1	TRBD2	ASSPLASGTFGGEQF
TRBV6-1	TRBD1	ASSGRWTGGADTQY
TRBV12-5	TRBD2	ASGLVQSGRAREQF
TRBV27	TRBD1	ASGDRGLRGQETQY
TRBV2	-	ASRRAGLGGEQY
TRBV2	-	ASAKNTGELF
TRBV11-3	-	ASSLTGNQPQH
TRBV25-1	TRBD1	ASSWTGRYNEQF
TRBV7-9	TRBD1	ASRRDSIGYT
TRBV21-1	-	ASSKGARTGTSGSGSTDTQY
TRBV3-1/TRBV3-2	-	ASSQGLYDREDYEQY
TRBV18	-	ASSPIGGGSTDTQY
TRBV7-9	-	ASSSSTNSGNTIY
TRBV2	-	ASSGQIANTEAF
TRBV18	-	ASSPPGTGRTDTQY
TRBV2	-	ASSVGGNTEAF
TRBV7-9	-	ASSLGSRGRENTEAF